Listed here is a single TCR beta chain. The target antigen is unknown. Sequenced by immunoSEQ multiplex PCR; TCRdb stores in-frame clones only, minus some. In the table there are roughly 150,000 clones, about 88% of which are singletons. The data were obtained in a study of lymphopenia after photon versus proton radiotherapy. Study-level points and caveats: Post-nadir diversity loss with photons came from oligoclonal expansion, particularly CD8+ Temra cells.

V was clipped by 4 bases and J by 1 base, with 11 bases between them. This CDR3 region has 14 residues. Per germline, CDR1 LNHDA and CDR2 SQIVND (reference sequence). V gene TRBV19 combines with J gene TRBJ2-7; D possibly corresponds to TRBD2 (7 bases). The sample consisted of peripheral blood, taken from a patient treated with photon-based radiotherapy. The clonotype was recovered from a man between 45 and 60 years old with gastric cancer. CDR3 nucleotide sequence: TGTGCCAGTAGTAGTCGGGGGGCTTCCTACGAGCAGTACTTC. It yields the protein CASSSRGASYEQYF.